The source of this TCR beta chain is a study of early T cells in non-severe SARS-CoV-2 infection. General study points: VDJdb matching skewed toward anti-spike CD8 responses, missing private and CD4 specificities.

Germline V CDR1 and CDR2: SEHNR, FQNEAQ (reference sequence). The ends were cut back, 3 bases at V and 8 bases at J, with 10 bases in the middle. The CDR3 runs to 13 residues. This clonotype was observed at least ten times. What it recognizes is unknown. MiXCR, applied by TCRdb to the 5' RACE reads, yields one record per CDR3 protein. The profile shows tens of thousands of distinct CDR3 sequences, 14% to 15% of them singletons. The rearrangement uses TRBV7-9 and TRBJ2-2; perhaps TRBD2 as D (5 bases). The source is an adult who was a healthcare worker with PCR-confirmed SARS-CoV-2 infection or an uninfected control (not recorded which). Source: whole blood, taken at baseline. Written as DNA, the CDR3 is TGTGCCAGCAGCTTTACATCGGGAGGGGAGCTGTTTTTT. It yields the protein CASSFTSGGELFF.